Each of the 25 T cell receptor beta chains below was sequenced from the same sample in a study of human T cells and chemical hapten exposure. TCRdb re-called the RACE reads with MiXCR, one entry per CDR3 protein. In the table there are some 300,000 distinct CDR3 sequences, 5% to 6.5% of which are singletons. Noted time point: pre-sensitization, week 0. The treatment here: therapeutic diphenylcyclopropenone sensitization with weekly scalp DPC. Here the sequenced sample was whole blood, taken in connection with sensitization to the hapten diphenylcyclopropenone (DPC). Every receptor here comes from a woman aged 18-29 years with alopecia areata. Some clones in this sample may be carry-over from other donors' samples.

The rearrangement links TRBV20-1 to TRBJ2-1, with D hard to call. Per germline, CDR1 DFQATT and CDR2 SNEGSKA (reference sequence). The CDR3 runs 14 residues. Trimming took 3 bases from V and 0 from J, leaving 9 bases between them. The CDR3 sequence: CSARRPGSYNEQFF. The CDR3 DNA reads TGCAGTGCTAGGAGGCCGGGCTCCTACAATGAGCAGTTCTTC.

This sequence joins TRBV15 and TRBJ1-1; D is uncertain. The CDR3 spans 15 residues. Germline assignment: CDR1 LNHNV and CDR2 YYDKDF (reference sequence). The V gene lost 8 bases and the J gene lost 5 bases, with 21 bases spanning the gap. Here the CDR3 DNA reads TGTGCCACCTCGGCCCCAAGTGAGGGAAGGACTGAAGCTTTCTTT. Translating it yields CATSAPSEGRTEAFF. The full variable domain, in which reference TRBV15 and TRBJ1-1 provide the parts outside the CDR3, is DAMVIQNPRYQVTQFGKPVTLSCSQTLNHNVMYWYQQKSSQAPKLLFHYYDKDFNNEADTPDNFQSRRPNTSFCFLDIRSPGLGDTAMYLCATSAPSEGRTEAFFGQGTRLTVV.

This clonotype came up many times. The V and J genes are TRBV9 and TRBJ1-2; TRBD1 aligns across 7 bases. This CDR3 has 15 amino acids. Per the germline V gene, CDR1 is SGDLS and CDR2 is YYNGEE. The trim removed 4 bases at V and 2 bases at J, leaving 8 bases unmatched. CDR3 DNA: TGTGCCAGCAGCAGACACGGACAGGTCAACTATGGCTACACCTTC. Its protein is CASSRHGQVNYGYTF. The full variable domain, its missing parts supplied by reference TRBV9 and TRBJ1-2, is DSGVTQTPKHLITATGQRVTLRCSPRSGDLSVYWYQQSLDQGLQFLIQYYNGEERAKGNILERFSAQQFPDLHSELNLSSLELGDSALYFCASSRHGQVNYGYTFGSGTRLTVV.

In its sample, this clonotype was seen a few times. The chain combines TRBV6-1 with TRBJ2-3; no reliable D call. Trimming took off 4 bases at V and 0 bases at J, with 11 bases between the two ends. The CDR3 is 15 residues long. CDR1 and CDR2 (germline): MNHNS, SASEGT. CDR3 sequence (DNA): TGTGCCAGCAGTGCCGGAGATTCTAGCACAGATACGCAGTATTTT. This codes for CASSAGDSSTDTQYF.

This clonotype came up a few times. The CDR3 here is CASSPGTGFTDTQYF. DNA of the CDR3: TGTGCCAGCAGCCCTGGGACAGGATTCACAGATACGCAGTATTTT. The rearrangement joins TRBV5-6 to TRBJ2-3, with 8 bases lining up with TRBD1. In germline, CDR1 is SGHDT, CDR2 YYEEEE. This CDR3 is built from 15 residues. V trimming: 4 bases; J trimming: 2 bases; junction bases outside the gene matches: 6.

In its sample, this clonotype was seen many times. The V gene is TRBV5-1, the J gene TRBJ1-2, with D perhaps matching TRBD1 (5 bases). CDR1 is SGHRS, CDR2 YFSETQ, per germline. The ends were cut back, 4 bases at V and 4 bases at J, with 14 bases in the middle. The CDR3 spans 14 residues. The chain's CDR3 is CASSPDAGRYGYTF. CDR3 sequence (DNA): TGCGCCAGCAGCCCGGACGCAGGGCGCTATGGCTACACCTTC.

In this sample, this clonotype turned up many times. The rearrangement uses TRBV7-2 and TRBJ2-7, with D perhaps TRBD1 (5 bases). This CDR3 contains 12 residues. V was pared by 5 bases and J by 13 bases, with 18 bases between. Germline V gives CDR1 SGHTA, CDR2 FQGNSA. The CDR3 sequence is CASSTNKGSIYF. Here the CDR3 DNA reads TGTGCCAGCAGCACCAACAAGGGGTCTATTTACTTC.

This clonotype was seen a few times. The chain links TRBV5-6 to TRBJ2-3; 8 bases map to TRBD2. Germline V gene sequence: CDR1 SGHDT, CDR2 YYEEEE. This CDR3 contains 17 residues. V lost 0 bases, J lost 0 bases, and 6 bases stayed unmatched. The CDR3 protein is CASSLGPAGGSTDTQYF. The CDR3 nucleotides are TGTGCCAGCAGCTTGGGGCCTGCGGGGGGTAGCACAGATACGCAGTATTTT.

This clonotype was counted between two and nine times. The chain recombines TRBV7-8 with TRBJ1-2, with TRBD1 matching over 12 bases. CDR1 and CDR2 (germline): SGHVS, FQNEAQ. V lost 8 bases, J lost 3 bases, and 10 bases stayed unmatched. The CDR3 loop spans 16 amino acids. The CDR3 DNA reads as TGTGCCAGCCTACAGGCCGGGACAGGGGGCGACTATGGCTACACCTTC. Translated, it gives CASLQAGTGGDYGYTF.

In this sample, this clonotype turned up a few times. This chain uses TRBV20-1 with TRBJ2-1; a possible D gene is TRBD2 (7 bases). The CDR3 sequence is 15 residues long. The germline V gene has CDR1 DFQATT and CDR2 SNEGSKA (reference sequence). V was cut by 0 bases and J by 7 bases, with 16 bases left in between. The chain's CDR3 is CSARDLGGPGNEQFF. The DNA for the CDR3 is TGCAGTGCTAGAGATCTCGGGGGGCCAGGAAATGAGCAGTTCTTC.

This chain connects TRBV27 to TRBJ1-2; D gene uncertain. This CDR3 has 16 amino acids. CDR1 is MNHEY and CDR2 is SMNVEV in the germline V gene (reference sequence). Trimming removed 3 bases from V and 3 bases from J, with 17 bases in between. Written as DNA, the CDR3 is TGTGCCAGCAGTTTCCGCAGTCCTACCACGGACTATGGCTACACCTTC. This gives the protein CASSFRSPTTDYGYTF.

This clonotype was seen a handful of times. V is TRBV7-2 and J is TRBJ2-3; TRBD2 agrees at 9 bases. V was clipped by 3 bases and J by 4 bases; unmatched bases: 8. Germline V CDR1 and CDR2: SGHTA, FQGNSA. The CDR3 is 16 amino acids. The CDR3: CASSLGAGGRSDTQYF. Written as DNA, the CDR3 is TGTGCCAGCAGCTTGGGAGCGGGGGGCAGGTCAGATACGCAGTATTTT.

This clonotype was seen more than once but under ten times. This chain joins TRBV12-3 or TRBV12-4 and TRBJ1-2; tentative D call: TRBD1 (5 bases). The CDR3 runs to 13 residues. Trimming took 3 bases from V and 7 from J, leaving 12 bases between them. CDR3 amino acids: CASSFRGFSGYTF. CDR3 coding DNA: TGTGCCAGCAGTTTTAGGGGATTCTCTGGCTACACCTTC.

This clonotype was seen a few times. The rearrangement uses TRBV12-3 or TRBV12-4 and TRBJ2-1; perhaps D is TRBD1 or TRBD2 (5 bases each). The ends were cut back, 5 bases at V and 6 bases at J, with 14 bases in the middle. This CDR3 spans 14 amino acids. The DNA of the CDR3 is TGTGCCAGCAGTCTGGGGGTACCGGCCAATGAGCAGTTCTTC. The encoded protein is CASSLGVPANEQFF.

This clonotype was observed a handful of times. CDR3 in DNA: TGTGCCAGCAGTTCGGGGGCAGCGGGGACAGATACGCAGTATTTT. Translated: CASSSGAAGTDTQYF. The V gene is TRBV28, the J gene TRBJ2-3; maybe TRBD2 (7 bases). The ends were cut back, 4 bases at V and 3 bases at J, with 14 bases in the middle. The CDR3 is made up of 15 amino acids. Per the germline V gene, CDR1 is MDHEN and CDR2 is SYDVKM.

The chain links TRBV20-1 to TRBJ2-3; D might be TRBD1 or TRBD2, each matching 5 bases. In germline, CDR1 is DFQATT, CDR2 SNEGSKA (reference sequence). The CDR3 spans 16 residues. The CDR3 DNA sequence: TGCAGCGTTCCTAGGAGGTCAGGGTCGGGCACAGATACGCAGTATTTT. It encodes CSVPRRSGSGTDTQYF.

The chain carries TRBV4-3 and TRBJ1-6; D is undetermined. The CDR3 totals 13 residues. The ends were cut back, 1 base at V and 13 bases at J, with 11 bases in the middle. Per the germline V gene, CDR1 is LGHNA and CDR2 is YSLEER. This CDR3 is CASSQGESRPLHF. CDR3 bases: TGCGCCAGCAGCCAAGGGGAGTCGCGGCCCCTCCACTTT.

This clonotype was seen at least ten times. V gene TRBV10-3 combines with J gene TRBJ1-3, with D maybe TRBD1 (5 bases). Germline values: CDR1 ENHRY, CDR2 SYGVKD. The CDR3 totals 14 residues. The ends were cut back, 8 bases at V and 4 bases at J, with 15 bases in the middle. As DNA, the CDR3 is TGTGCCATCCTTCCTCAGGGCGTAGGAAACACCATATATTTT. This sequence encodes CAILPQGVGNTIYF.

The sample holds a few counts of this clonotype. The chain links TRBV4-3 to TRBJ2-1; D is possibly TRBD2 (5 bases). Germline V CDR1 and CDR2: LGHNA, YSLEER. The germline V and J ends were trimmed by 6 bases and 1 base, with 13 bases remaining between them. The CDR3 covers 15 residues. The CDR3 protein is CASSRIGGSYNEQFF. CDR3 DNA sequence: TGCGCCAGCAGTCGTATAGGCGGGTCCTACAATGAGCAGTTCTTC.

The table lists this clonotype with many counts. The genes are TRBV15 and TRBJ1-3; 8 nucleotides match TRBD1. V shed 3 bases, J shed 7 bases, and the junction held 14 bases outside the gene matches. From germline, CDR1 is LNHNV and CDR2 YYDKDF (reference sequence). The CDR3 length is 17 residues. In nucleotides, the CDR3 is TGTGCCACCAGCAGCCCCGAGACAGGGGCAGGAGGGAACACCATATATTTT. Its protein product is CATSSPETGAGGNTIYF.

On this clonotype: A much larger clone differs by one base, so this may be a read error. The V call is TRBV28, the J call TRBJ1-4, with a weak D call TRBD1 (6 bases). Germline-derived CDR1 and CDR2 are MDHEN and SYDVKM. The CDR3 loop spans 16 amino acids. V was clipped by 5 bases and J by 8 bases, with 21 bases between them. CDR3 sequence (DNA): TGTGCCAGCAGTCCCGCCTCCGGGACATGGGACGAAAAACTGTTTTTT. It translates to CASSPASGTWDEKLFF.

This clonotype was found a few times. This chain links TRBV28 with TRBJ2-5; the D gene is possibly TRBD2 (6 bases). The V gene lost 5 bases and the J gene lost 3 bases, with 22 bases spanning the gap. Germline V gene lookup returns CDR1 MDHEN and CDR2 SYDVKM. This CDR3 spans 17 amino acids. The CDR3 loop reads CASSATLYLAPEETQYF. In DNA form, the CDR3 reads TGTGCCAGCAGTGCCACCCTCTATCTAGCGCCGGAAGAGACCCAGTACTTC.

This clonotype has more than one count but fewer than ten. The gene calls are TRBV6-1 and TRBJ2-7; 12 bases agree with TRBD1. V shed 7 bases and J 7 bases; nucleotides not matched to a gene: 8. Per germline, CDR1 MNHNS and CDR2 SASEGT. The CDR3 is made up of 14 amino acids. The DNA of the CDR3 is TGTGCCAGCATGAGGGGACAGGGGGCTCGGGAGCAGTACTTC. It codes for CASMRGQGAREQYF.

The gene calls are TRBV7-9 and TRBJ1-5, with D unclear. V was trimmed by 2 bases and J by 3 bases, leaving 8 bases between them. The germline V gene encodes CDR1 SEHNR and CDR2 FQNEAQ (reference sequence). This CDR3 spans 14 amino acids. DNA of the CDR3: TGTGCCAGCAGCTTAACGACGGACAATCAGCCCCAGCATTTT. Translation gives CASSLTTDNQPQHF.

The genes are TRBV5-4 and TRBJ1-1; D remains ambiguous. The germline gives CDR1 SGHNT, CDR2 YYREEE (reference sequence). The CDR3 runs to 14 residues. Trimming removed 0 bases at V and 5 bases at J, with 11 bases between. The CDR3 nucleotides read TGTGCCAGCAGCTTGGTTCGGGAGGAGACTGAAGCTTTCTTT. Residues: CASSLVREETEAFF.